The next 18 T cell receptor beta chains were all read from a single sample in a study of tumor-infiltrating lymphocytes in oesophageal squamous cell carcinoma. TCRdb recomputed calls from the PCR reads with MiXCR, one row per CDR3 protein. The sample lists about 20,000 distinct CDR3 sequences, under 50% occurring once. Sample: blood. The receptor source for this set is a male donor with esophageal squamous cell carcinoma.

By its share, this clonotype is medium-sized. The CDR3 region is CASSLAGGGQTYEQYF. The CDR3 region has the DNA TGTGCCAGCAGTTTAGCCGGTGGGGGACAAACCTACGAGCAGTACTTC. The chain uses TRBV12-3 or TRBV12-4 and TRBJ2-7; D might be TRBD1 (6 bases). The length of the CDR3 is 16 residues. The V end lost 0 bases, the J end lost 2 bases, and 14 bases lay between the germline ends.

V gene TRBV10-3 combines with J gene TRBJ2-5, with 9 bases aligning to TRBD1. The V segment lost 10 bases and the J segment 0 bases; nucleotides outside the gene matches: 9. In germline, CDR1 is ENHRY, CDR2 SYGVKD. The CDR3 extends over 15 amino acids. CDR3: CATSPGQGYQETQYF. CDR3 coding DNA: TGTGCCACCAGCCCGGGACAGGGTTACCAAGAGACCCAGTACTTC.

The sample holds a few counts of this clonotype. The V gene is TRBV15, the J gene TRBJ2-3; no clear D. V lost 2 bases, J lost 3 bases, and 18 bases lay in between. The CDR3 contains 17 residues. Germline values: CDR1 LNHNV, CDR2 YYDKDF (reference sequence). This CDR3 is CATSRNGRADPTDTQYF. As DNA, the CDR3 is TGTGCCACCAGCAGAAATGGCCGGGCCGACCCTACAGATACGCAGTATTTT.

Points on this clonotype: No conserved phenylalanine or tryptophan ends this CDR3, so it is likely a read error. The DNA is left out, because the CDR3 cannot be placed on it with certainty; the CDR3 is given as TCRdb lists it. This chain links TRBV7-3 with TRBJ2-3; the table's D call, TRBD2, was not checked against the DNA. Inclusive of both ends, the CDR3 amounts to 17 amino acids. Germline CDR1 is SGHTA and CDR2 is FQGTGA. CDR3 residues: CASSLFGGSQETQYFGP.

The chain uses TRBV12-3 or TRBV12-4 and TRBJ1-4; D perhaps matches TRBD1 (5 bases). V lost 6 bases, J lost 2 bases, and 10 bases lay in between. This CDR3 comprises 14 residues. The CDR3 DNA follows: TGTGCCAGCAGATCGGGACGTACTAATGAAAAACTGTTTTTT. Translation gives CASRSGRTNEKLFF.

This chain links TRBV7-6 with TRBJ2-6; no reliable D call. The germline CDR1 and CDR2 sequences are SGHVS and FNYEAQ. The CDR3 length is 10 residues. Trimming stripped 0 bases from V and 18 bases from J, with 6 bases between. The CDR3 DNA follows: TGTGCCAGCAGCTTAGCAACACCGACTTTC. Translation gives CASSLATPTF. The full variable domain, with the rest looked up from reference TRBV7-6 and TRBJ2-6, is GAGVSQSPRYKVTKRGQDVALRCDPISGHVSLYWYRQALGQGPEFLTYFNYEAQQDKSGLPNDRFSAERPEGSISTLTIQRTEQRDSAMYRCASSLATPTFGAGSRLTVL.

The chain is built from TRBV7-2 and TRBJ2-5; 9 nucleotides line up with TRBD1. The end of the DNA aligns better with TRBJ2-7, so the J call may be wrong. This CDR3 comprises 13 residues. Per germline, CDR1 SGHTA and CDR2 FQGNSA. The CDR3 DNA sequence: TGTGCCAGCAGCCGGACAGGGGTTTACGAGCAGTACTTC. It encodes CASSRTGVYEQYF.

This clonotype is medium-sized in the sample. V usage is TRBV12-3 or TRBV12-4 and J usage is TRBJ2-7; 9 bases agree with TRBD2. The CDR3 length is 15 residues. V was clipped by 0 bases and J by 2 bases; unmatched bases: 2. The CDR3 loop is CASSLAAGGTYEQYF. The CDR3 bases are TGTGCCAGCAGTTTAGCTGCGGGAGGGACCTACGAGCAGTACTTC.

This clonotype turned up a few times. The gene calls are TRBV7-8 and TRBJ2-1, with TRBD2 identical over 13 bases. Unmatched junction bases numbered 3, after V lost 5 bases and J lost 5 bases. The V gene's germline CDR1 is SGHVS and CDR2 FQNEAQ. The CDR3 runs 15 residues. The CDR3 DNA follows: TGTGCCAGCAGCCATGGGACTAGCGGGGACAATGAGCAGTTCTTC. It yields the protein CASSHGTSGDNEQFF. Using reference TRBV7-8 and TRBJ2-1 for the parts outside the CDR3, the full variable domain is GAGVSQSPRYKVAKRGQDVALRCDPISGHVSLFWYQQALGQGPEFLTYFQNEAQLDKSGLPSDRFFAERPEGSVSTLKIQRTQQEDSAVYLCASSHGTSGDNEQFFGPGTRLTVL.

This clonotype occurred many times. The rearrangement joins TRBV11-3 to TRBJ1-3; D is uncertain. Germline CDR1 reads SGHNT; CDR2 reads YENEEA. The ends were cut back, 0 bases at V and 0 bases at J, with 6 bases in the middle. The CDR3 runs to 15 residues. DNA of the CDR3: TGTGCCAGCAGCTTAGATGCGAGCTCTGGAAACACCATATATTTT. It encodes CASSLDASSGNTIYF. Supplemented by reference TRBV11-3 and TRBJ1-3, the full variable domain reads EAGVVQSPRYKIIEKKQPVAFWCNPISGHNTLYWYLQNLGQGPELLIRYENEEAVDDSQLPKDRFSAERLKGVDSTLKIQPAELGDSAVYLCASSLDASSGNTIYFGEGSWLTVV.

The rearrangement uses TRBV3-1 and TRBJ1-2, with TRBD1 matching 8 bases. The DNA end lines up better with TRBJ2-7; the J call may be wrong. The CDR3 sequence is 14 residues long. CDR1 is LGHDT and CDR2 is YNNKEL in the germline V gene (reference sequence). CDR3 protein: CASRRTGSGDEQYF. DNA of the CDR3: TGTGCCAGCAGGCGGACAGGGTCGGGGGACGAGCAGTACTTC.

The chain carries TRBV24-1 and TRBJ2-6; D is perhaps TRBD2 (6 bases). Germline loops: CDR1 KGHDR, CDR2 SFDVKD. The CDR3 loop spans 18 amino acids. The germline V and J ends were trimmed by 3 bases and 0 bases, with 14 bases remaining between them. Written as DNA, the CDR3 is TGTGCCACCAGTGATCCCCGGGACTCCAACTCTGGGGCCAACGTCCTGACTTTC. Amino acid sequence: CATSDPRDSNSGANVLTF.

This clonotype was recorded a few times. Here the CDR3 omits its conserved ending phenylalanine or tryptophan, so a read error is the likely source. The DNA is omitted, as the CDR3 cannot be located on it reliably, and the CDR3 follows TCRdb's listing. The rearrangement joins TRBV7-2 to TRBJ1-6; TRBD1, as called in the table, went unchecked against the DNA. Germline assignment: CDR1 SGHTA and CDR2 FQGNSA. The CDR3 length equals 17 residues, ends included. CDR3 loop: CASSLVGTPNSPLHFGN.

This clonotype has ten or more counts. The J gene is TRBJ2-1, the V gene TRBV6-2 or TRBV6-3; 7 bases are shared with TRBD1. TRBJ2-7 explains the end of the DNA better; the J call may be wrong. The CDR3 has 12 residues. In germline, CDR1 is MNHEY, CDR2 SVGEGT. CDR3 residues: CASMAGGREQYF. CDR3 nucleotides: TGTGCCAGCATGGCAGGGGGACGCGAGCAGTACTTC.

Concerning this clonotype: A much more abundant neighbour one base away suggests this may be a read error. This chain links TRBV7-9 with TRBJ2-5; 10 bases match TRBD1. V dropped 4 bases and J dropped 11; count of bases not matched to a gene: 22. Germline V gives CDR1 SEHNR, CDR2 FQNEAQ (reference sequence). The CDR3 spans 18 residues. CDR3 residues: CASSSRPDRGQSYNEQYF. The CDR3 DNA reads as TGTGCCAGCAGCTCCAGGCCCGACAGGGGGCAGTCCTACAATGAGCAGTACTTC.

In its sample, this clonotype is medium-sized. The chain recombines TRBV7-3 with TRBJ2-2; a weak D match, TRBD1 (6 bases). V gave up 6 bases and J gave up 0 bases, with 11 bases separating them. Germline V gene sequence: CDR1 SGHTA, CDR2 FQGTGA. This CDR3 is built from 15 residues. CDR3 in amino acids: CASSEQGPNTGELFF. CDR3 bases: TGTGCCAGCAGTGAACAGGGTCCGAACACCGGGGAGCTGTTTTTT.

This clonotype was counted many times. The rearrangement uses TRBV6-2 or TRBV6-3 and TRBJ2-5; 11 bases are shared with TRBD2. The CDR3 covers 15 residues. CDR1 is MNHEY, CDR2 SVGEGT, per germline. V shed 2 bases, J shed 11 bases, and the junction held 10 bases outside the gene matches. DNA of the CDR3: TGTGCCAGCAGTTACCCCGCTAGCGGGGGGCTTGAGCAGTACTTC. As protein: CASSYPASGGLEQYF.

On this clonotype: The conserved closing phenylalanine or tryptophan is absent in this CDR3, likely reflecting a read error. The DNA is omitted, as the CDR3 cannot be located on it reliably, and the CDR3 follows TCRdb's listing. This chain connects TRBV7-2 to TRBJ2-6; the D call TRBD1 from the table was never checked on the DNA. Germline assignment: CDR1 SGHTA and CDR2 FQGNSA. The CDR3 comprises 11 residues, both ends counted. The CDR3 protein is CASSRGGGANT.